This T cell receptor beta chain is drawn from a study of T cell responses to AZD1222 COVID-19 vaccine. Repertoires were generated with immunoSEQ multiplex PCR, while TCRdb's copy carries only in-frame clones and drops some. Here the sample spans about 120,000 clones, approximately 91% being singletons. Germline V gene sequence: CDR1 KGHSH, CDR2 LQKENI. V was cut by 10 bases and J by 0 bases, with 16 bases left in between. The CDR3 has 14 amino acids. The starting material was peripheral blood, obtained 28 days after the second AZD1222 dose. The J gene is TRBJ2-7, the V gene TRBV18, with a possible D match to TRBD1 (6 bases). This receptor was obtained from an adult who received the AZD1222 COVID-19 vaccine. For the CDR3, the DNA is TGTGCCACCTCTTTTAAGGACAGCTCCTACGAGCAGTACTTC. It codes for CATSFKDSSYEQYF.